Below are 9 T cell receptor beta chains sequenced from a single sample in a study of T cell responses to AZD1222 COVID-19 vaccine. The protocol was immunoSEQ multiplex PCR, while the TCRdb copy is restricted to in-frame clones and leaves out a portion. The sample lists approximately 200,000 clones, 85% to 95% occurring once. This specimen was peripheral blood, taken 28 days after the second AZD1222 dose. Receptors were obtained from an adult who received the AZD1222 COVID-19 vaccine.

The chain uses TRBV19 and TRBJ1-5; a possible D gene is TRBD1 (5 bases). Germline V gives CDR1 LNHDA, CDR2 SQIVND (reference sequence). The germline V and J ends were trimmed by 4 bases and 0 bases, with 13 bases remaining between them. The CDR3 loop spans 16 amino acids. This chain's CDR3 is CASSNGYDSSNQPQHF. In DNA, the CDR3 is TGTGCCAGTAGTAACGGTTACGACAGTAGCAATCAGCCCCAGCATTTT.

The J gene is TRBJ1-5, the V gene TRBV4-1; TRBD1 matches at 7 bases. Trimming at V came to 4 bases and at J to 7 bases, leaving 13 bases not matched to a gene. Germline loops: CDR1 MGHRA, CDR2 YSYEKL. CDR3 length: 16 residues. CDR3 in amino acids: CASSRNVDRVGQPQHF. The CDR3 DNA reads TGCGCCAGCAGCCGGAACGTCGACAGGGTAGGCCAGCCCCAGCATTTT.

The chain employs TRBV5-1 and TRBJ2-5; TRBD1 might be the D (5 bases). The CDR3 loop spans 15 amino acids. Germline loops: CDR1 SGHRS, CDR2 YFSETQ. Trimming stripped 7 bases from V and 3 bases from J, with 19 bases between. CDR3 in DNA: TGCGCCAGCCGACCCGGTGGGGCGAGAGAAGAGACCCAGTACTTC. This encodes CASRPGGAREETQYF.

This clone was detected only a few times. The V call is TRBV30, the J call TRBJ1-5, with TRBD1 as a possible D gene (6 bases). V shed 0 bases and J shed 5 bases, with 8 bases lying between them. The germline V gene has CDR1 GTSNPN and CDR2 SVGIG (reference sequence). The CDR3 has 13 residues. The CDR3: CAWSVGGDQPQHF. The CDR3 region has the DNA TGTGCCTGGAGTGTAGGGGGGGATCAGCCCCAGCATTTT.

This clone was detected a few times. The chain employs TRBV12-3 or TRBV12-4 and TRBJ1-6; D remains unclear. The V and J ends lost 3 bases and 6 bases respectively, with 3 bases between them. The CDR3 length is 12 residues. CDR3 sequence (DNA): TGTGCCAGCAGTTTTCCTAATTCACCCCTCCACTTT. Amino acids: CASSFPNSPLHF.

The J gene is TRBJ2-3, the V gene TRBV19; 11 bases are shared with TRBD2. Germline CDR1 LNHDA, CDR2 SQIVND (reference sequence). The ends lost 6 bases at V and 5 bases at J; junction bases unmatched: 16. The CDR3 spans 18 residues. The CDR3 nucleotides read TGTGCCAGTAGCCCTCGAAATATAGCGGGGGGGCCTGGAGATACGCAGTATTTT. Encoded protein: CASSPRNIAGGPGDTQYF.

CDR3 sequence: CADQDQPQHF. In DNA form, the CDR3 reads TGCGCCGACCAGGATCAGCCCCAGCATTTT. The chain recombines TRBV5-1 with TRBJ1-5, with D unclear. Per germline, CDR1 SGHRS and CDR2 YFSETQ. V shed 10 bases and J shed 5 bases, with 7 bases lying between them. The CDR3 has 10 residues.

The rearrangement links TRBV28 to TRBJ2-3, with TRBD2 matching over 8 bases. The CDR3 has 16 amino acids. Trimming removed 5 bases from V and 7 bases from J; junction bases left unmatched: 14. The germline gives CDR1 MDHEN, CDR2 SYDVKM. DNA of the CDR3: TGTGCCAGCAGTCCGCCGGGAGGGGGAGCCCCATATACGCAGTATTTT. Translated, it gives CASSPPGGGAPYTQYF.

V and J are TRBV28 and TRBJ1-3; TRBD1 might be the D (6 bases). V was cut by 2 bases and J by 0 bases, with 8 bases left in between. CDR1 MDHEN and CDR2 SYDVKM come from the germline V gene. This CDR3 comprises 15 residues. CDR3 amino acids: CASSLGGSSGNTIYF. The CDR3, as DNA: TGTGCCAGCAGTTTAGGGGGCAGCTCTGGAAACACCATATATTTT.